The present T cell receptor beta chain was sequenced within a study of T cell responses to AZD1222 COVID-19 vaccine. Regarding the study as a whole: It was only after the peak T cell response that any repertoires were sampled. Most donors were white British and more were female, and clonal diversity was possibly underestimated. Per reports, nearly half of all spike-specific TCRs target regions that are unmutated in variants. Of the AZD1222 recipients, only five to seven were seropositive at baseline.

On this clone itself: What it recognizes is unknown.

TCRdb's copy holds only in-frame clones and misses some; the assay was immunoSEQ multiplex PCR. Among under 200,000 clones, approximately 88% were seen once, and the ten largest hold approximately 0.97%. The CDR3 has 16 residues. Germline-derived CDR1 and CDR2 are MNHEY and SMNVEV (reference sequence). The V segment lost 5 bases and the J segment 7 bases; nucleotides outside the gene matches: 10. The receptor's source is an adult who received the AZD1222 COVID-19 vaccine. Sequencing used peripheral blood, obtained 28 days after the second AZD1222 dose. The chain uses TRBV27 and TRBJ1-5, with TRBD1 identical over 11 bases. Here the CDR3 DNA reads TGTGCCAGCAGTAAACGGACAGGGGGCGCGGGGCAGCCCCAGCATTTT. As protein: CASSKRTGGAGQPQHF.